The clone carrying this T cell receptor (beta chain) has a handful of counts. The CDR3 spans 14 residues. V was trimmed by 7 bases and J by 2 bases, leaving 12 bases between them. In germline, CDR1 is SNHLY, CDR2 FYNNEI. This sample stems from a study of T-cell reconstitution after alpha-beta-depleted transplantation in children. Molecular barcoding with unique molecular identifiers was used for the TCRbeta library. TCRdb independently ran MiXCR on the PCR reads; one entry per CDR3 protein. The sample includes about 420,000 distinct CDR3 sequences, 11% of them seen just once. The sequencing here drew on PBMCs from the stem cell graft donor, taken from the stem cell graft. The chain employs TRBV2 and TRBJ2-1, with a weak D call TRBD2 (7 bases). This sequence originates from a human donor who donated a stem cell graft to a child with acute myeloid leukemia. The CDR3 nucleotides read TGTGCCAGCAATAGAGGGGGGGCCTACAATGAGCAGTTCTTC. Protein product: CASNRGGAYNEQFF.